This T cell receptor beta chain was profiled in a study of cytomegalovirus exposure and HLA in healthy donors. Concerning this clone itself: Its antigen is unknown.

Regarding the study as a whole: Most TCRs appeared rarely, but some public TCRs recurred in many donors.

Primers for the PCR totalled 60 Vbeta and 13 Jbeta. Generated by immunoSEQ multiplex PCR, the TCRdb table keeps only in-frame clones and is missing some. The sample consists of about 230,000 clones, about 85% of them appearing once. This CDR3 is 19 amino acids long. Trimming pared 6 bases from V and 0 bases from J, leaving 24 bases between. CDR1 and CDR2 from the germline V gene are LNHDA and SQIVND (reference sequence). The receptor was isolated from a human donor in good health. The sequenced material came from PBMCs. The chain has TRBV19 and TRBJ2-4, with D possibly matching TRBD1 (6 bases). CDR3 sequence: CASSRPPLTGNLAKNIQYF. CDR3 bases: TGTGCCAGTAGCCGACCCCCATTGACAGGAAACTTAGCCAAAAACATTCAGTACTTC.